This T cell receptor beta chain was profiled in a study of post-analysis software for immune sequencing data. In the study overall: The study covered relapsing-remitting, secondary progressive and progressive-relapsing courses of multiple sclerosis.

The CDR3 has 19 residues. Per germline, CDR1 MGHRA and CDR2 YSYEKL. This clonotype was recorded only once. What it binds is unknown. cDNA libraries for TCR beta contained unique molecular identifiers. The yield from roughly 1 to 10 million T cells was about 500,000 cDNA molecules in total. TCRdb fed the PCR reads into MiXCR, producing one record per CDR3 protein. This sample carries more than 450,000 distinct CDR3 sequences, roughly 45% of them seen once, and the ten largest clones take under 2%. Study findings and constraints: For normalized Chao1 diversity, multiple sclerosis patients scored significantly lower than controls did. Samples from a shared batch, those prepared together, strongly co-clustered by F measure. Patients carried roughly 5 TRBV segments more frequently than controls did, and TRBV5-6, TRBV5-1 and TRBV20-1 were among them.

The sequencing input was blood. V and J are TRBV4-1 and TRBJ2-1, with D hard to call. TRBJ2-7 explains the end of the DNA better; the J call may be wrong. The TCR was taken from a girl aged 10 to 17 with multiple sclerosis. In nucleotides, the CDR3 is TGCGCCAGCAGCCAAGAGGATTGGGCGGAGTCCCTCCTCTACAATGAGCAGTACTTC. It specifies CASSQEDWAESLLYNEQYF.